The 26 T cell receptor beta chains below were found in one sample sequenced in a study of cytomegalovirus exposure and HLA in healthy donors. PCR employed 60 Vbeta and 13 Jbeta primers. This table comes from immunoSEQ multiplex PCR, and its TCRdb copy is limited to in-frame clones, with some not included. The table for this sample gives 200,000 to 250,000 clones. Specimen: PBMCs. These receptor sequences come from a woman between 25 and 40 years old in good health and CMV-seropositive.

The chain employs TRBV28 and TRBJ2-2; TRBD1 is a possible D gene (6 bases). Germline assignment: CDR1 MDHEN and CDR2 SYDVKM. There are 15 residues in the CDR3. V lost 8 bases, J lost 10 bases, and 23 bases lay in between. DNA for the CDR3: TGTGCCAGCCGAAATTTGACAGGCCTGATAGAGGAGCTGTTTTTT. Translating gives CASRNLTGLIEELFF.

The chain employs TRBV15 and TRBJ2-1; 7 nucleotides agree with TRBD1. The CDR3 totals 16 residues. CDR1 is LNHNV and CDR2 is YYDKDF in the germline V gene (reference sequence). V gave up 2 bases and J gave up 6 bases; unmatched junction bases: 10. This CDR3 is CATSRKRDSLGNEQFF. The CDR3 region has the DNA TGTGCCACCAGCAGAAAACGGGACAGTTTAGGCAATGAGCAGTTCTTC.

The V call is TRBV5-6, the J call TRBJ1-1; no clear D. Trimming left V 2 bases short and J 3 bases short, with 11 bases between. Per the germline V gene, CDR1 is SGHDT and CDR2 is YYEEEE. CDR3 length: 14 residues. Here the CDR3 DNA reads TGTGCCAGCAGCTTACAGATGTGGGACACTGAAGCTTTCTTT. Its translation is CASSLQMWDTEAFF.

This rearrangement joins TRBV5-5 to TRBJ1-3; 7 nucleotides agree with TRBD1. V lost 0 bases and J lost 4; bases outside the gene matches: 10. This CDR3 comprises 17 residues. From germline, CDR1 is SGHKS and CDR2 YYEKEE (reference sequence). The CDR3 protein is CASSLAIGTVAGNTIYF. DNA of the CDR3: TGTGCCAGCAGCTTGGCGATTGGGACAGTGGCAGGAAACACCATATATTTT.

The rearrangement links TRBV25-1 to TRBJ2-7; 11 bases align to TRBD2. The J segment lost 7 bases and the V segment lost 8 bases, leaving 7 bases of the junction unmatched. Germline V lookup: CDR1 MGHDK, CDR2 SYGVNS. The CDR3 runs to 13 residues. CDR3 DNA sequence: TGTGCCAGCGTACTAGCGGGAGCGAGTGAGCAGTACTTC. This encodes CASVLAGASEQYF.

The chain links TRBV28 to TRBJ2-3; tentatively, D is TRBD1 (6 bases). Germline V CDR1 and CDR2: MDHEN, SYDVKM. This CDR3 spans 14 amino acids. V was clipped by 7 bases and J by 1 base, with 12 bases between them. DNA for the CDR3: TGTGCCAGCACCCTACCAGGGGGCACAGATACGCAGTATTTT. This sequence encodes CASTLPGGTDTQYF.

The V call is TRBV27, the J call TRBJ2-1, with 9 bases that match TRBD1. The CDR3 has 14 amino acids. Trimming at V came to 5 bases and at J to 6 bases, leaving 5 bases not matched to a gene. Germline V gives CDR1 MNHEY, CDR2 SMNVEV (reference sequence). The CDR3 sequence is CASSPGQGGNEQFF. In DNA, the CDR3 is TGTGCCAGCAGTCCGGGACAGGGAGGCAATGAGCAGTTCTTC.

The chain is built from TRBV28 and TRBJ2-3; D remains unclear. The CDR3 loop spans 14 amino acids. The V end was cut by 5 bases, the J end by 4 bases, with 13 bases between. The germline V gene has CDR1 MDHEN and CDR2 SYDVKM. The CDR3 coding sequence is TGTGCCAGCAGTCTCGTATTGGGCCCAGATACGCAGTATTTT. Encoded protein: CASSLVLGPDTQYF.

This sequence joins TRBV9 and TRBJ2-5, with D perhaps matching TRBD2 (5 bases). Germline V CDR1 and CDR2: SGDLS, YYNGEE. Trimming took 0 bases from V and 5 from J, leaving 11 bases between them. CDR3 length: 14 amino acids. The CDR3 region is CASSVGRERETQYF. In DNA form, the CDR3 reads TGTGCCAGCAGCGTAGGTAGGGAGAGGGAGACCCAGTACTTC.

V and J are TRBV14 and TRBJ2-1; possibly TRBD1 for D (5 bases). There are 16 residues in the CDR3. V lost 4 bases and J 6 bases, leaving 19 bases between the germline ends. Germline V gene lookup returns CDR1 SGHDN and CDR2 FVKESK. CDR3 sequence reads: CASSLSSGRRGNEQFF. The CDR3 nucleotides are TGTGCCAGCAGCCTAAGTTCAGGGCGGCGAGGCAATGAGCAGTTCTTC.

V and J are TRBV19 and TRBJ1-4; 7 nucleotides agree with TRBD1. The CDR3 is 12 residues long. V trimming: 7 bases; J trimming: 13 bases; junction bases outside the gene matches: 9. Germline CDR1 reads LNHDA; CDR2 reads SQIVND (reference sequence). This CDR3 reads CASTRQGRGLFF. The CDR3 DNA reads as TGTGCCAGTACCAGACAGGGTCGAGGACTGTTTTTT.

V gene TRBV6-5 combines with J gene TRBJ2-7; 9 bases match TRBD1. V trimming: 4 bases; J trimming: 2 bases; junction bases outside the gene matches: 6. This CDR3 region has 15 residues. Germline-derived CDR1 and CDR2 are MNHEY and SVGAGI. The CDR3 nucleotides are TGTGCCAGCAGTTTCACCGGGACAGGGCCCTACGAGCAGTACTTC. Amino acids: CASSFTGTGPYEQYF.

This chain joins TRBV6-1 and TRBJ1-5; 7 positions match TRBD1. Per the germline V gene, CDR1 is MNHNS and CDR2 is SASEGT. The CDR3 has 15 residues. The V segment lost 2 bases and the J segment 2 bases; nucleotides outside the gene matches: 3. The CDR3: CASSEQGGGNQPQHF. The CDR3 bases are TGTGCCAGCAGTGAACAGGGGGGAGGCAATCAGCCCCAGCATTTT.

This sequence joins TRBV18 and TRBJ2-7; D perhaps matches TRBD1 (6 bases). Germline CDR1 KGHSH, CDR2 LQKENI. Between the trimmed V and J ends, which lost 2 bases and 0 bases, there was a span of 14 bases. This CDR3 has 16 residues. CDR3 nucleotides: TGTGCCAGCTCACCAGGGGGCGGTGGGGACTCCTACGAGCAGTACTTC. This codes for CASSPGGGGDSYEQYF. Filled out from reference TRBV18 and TRBJ2-7, the complete variable domain reads NAGVMQNPRHLVRRRGQEARLRCSPMKGHSHVYWYRQLPEEGLKFMVYLQKENIIDESGMPKERFSAEFPKEGPSILRIQQVVRGDSAAYFCASSPGGGGDSYEQYFGPGTRLTVT.

This chain connects TRBV27 to TRBJ2-3; tentatively, D is TRBD2 (6 bases). CDR1 MNHEY and CDR2 SMNVEV come from the germline V gene (reference sequence). With 2 bases removed from V and 3 bases from J, the gap between germline ends came to 18 bases. CDR3 length: 17 residues. CDR3 region: CASSLNPSPAGTDTQYF. The CDR3 DNA reads as TGTGCCAGCAGTTTAAACCCCAGCCCGGCGGGAACAGATACGCAGTATTTT.

The chain has TRBV7-9 and TRBJ1-4; possible D gene TRBD1, 5 bases. The V end was cut by 2 bases, the J end by 7 bases, with 8 bases between. This CDR3 is built from 13 residues. The germline V gene has CDR1 SEHNR and CDR2 FQNEAQ (reference sequence). In DNA form, the CDR3 reads TGTGCCAGCAGCTTAAGACAGCTTGAAAAACTGTTTTTT. Amino acids: CASSLRQLEKLFF.

The rearrangement uses TRBV25-1 and TRBJ2-3, with 8 nucleotides matching TRBD1. V lost 4 bases to trimming and J lost 4 bases; unmatched junction nucleotides: 10. The CDR3 runs to 16 residues. Per germline, CDR1 MGHDK and CDR2 SYGVNS. CDR3 amino acids: CASSGAQTGVADTQYF. The CDR3 coding sequence is TGTGCCAGCAGTGGAGCCCAGACAGGGGTGGCAGATACGCAGTATTTT.

The chain combines TRBV7-6 with TRBJ2-7, with 9 bases identical to TRBD1. J lost 2 bases, V lost 6 bases, and 5 bases had no gene match. CDR1 is SGHVS and CDR2 is FNYEAQ in the germline V gene. The CDR3 runs to 14 residues. CDR3 amino acids: CASRPGQGPYEQYF. The CDR3 nucleotides read TGTGCCAGCAGGCCGGGACAGGGTCCCTACGAGCAGTACTTC.

The genes are TRBV6-5 and TRBJ1-4; 9 nucleotides line up with TRBD1. V was pared by 5 bases and J by 6 bases, with 7 bases of the junction left unmatched. The CDR3 has 15 residues. Germline V lookup: CDR1 MNHEY, CDR2 SVGAGI. DNA for the CDR3: TGTGCCAGCAGTAAAACACAGGGGGCTGATGAAAAACTGTTTTTT. Amino acid sequence: CASSKTQGADEKLFF.

The chain links TRBV19 to TRBJ1-3, with TRBD1 matching over 7 bases. Germline V lookup: CDR1 LNHDA, CDR2 SQIVND (reference sequence). Trimming at V came to 3 bases and at J to 2 bases, leaving 1 base not matched to a gene. This CDR3 spans 14 amino acids. The CDR3 region is CASSITGAGNTIYF. For the CDR3, the DNA is TGTGCCAGTAGTATTACAGGGGCTGGAAACACCATATATTTT.

The J gene is TRBJ2-1, the V gene TRBV7-2; 9 bases fit TRBD2. With 4 bases clipped from V and 0 bases from J, the junction kept 7 bases outside the gene matches. CDR3 length equals 17 residues. The germline V gene encodes CDR1 SGHTA and CDR2 FQGNSA. This CDR3 is CASSYPGGGASYNEQFF. The CDR3 DNA reads as TGTGCCAGCAGCTACCCTGGCGGGGGGGCCTCCTACAATGAGCAGTTCTTC. The full variable domain, rest sourced from reference TRBV7-2 and TRBJ2-1, is GAGVSQSPSNKVTEKGKDVELRCDPISGHTALYWYRQSLGQGLEFLIYFQGNSAPDKSGLPSDRFSAERTGGSVSTLTIQRTQQEDSAVYLCASSYPGGGASYNEQFFGPGTRLTVL.

V gene TRBV5-3 combines with J gene TRBJ1-6; TRBD1 is a possible D gene (5 bases). TRBV5-3 is an open reading frame, and its role is uncertain. There are 17 residues in the CDR3. Trimming cost V 0 bases and J 0 bases, with 10 bases left between them. This chain's CDR3 is CARSLEGRRSYNSPLHF. CDR3 nucleotide sequence: TGTGCCAGAAGCTTGGAGGGGAGGCGCTCCTATAATTCACCCCTCCACTTT.

The chain carries TRBV5-1 and TRBJ2-5, with 7 bases lining up with TRBD1. Per germline, CDR1 SGHRS and CDR2 YFSETQ. The junction had 6 bases not matched to a gene; V was cut back by 0 bases and J by 1 base. CDR3 size: 16 residues. This CDR3 reads CASSLGQGVSQETQYF. DNA of the CDR3: TGCGCCAGCAGCTTGGGGCAGGGGGTCTCCCAAGAGACCCAGTACTTC. The whole variable domain, filled in from reference TRBV5-1 and TRBJ2-5, reads KAGVTQTPRYLIKTRGQQVTLSCSPISGHRSVSWYQQTPGQGLQFLFEYFSETQRNKGNFPGRFSGRQFSNSRSEMNVSTLELGDSALYLCASSLGQGVSQETQYFGPGTRLLVL.

The genes are TRBV25-1 and TRBJ1-6; D is perhaps TRBD1 (5 bases). This CDR3 spans 15 amino acids. The V and J ends lost 1 base and 9 bases respectively, with 13 bases between them. Germline V gene data show CDR1 as MGHDK and CDR2 as SYGVNS. The chain's CDR3 is CASSEFAGGGSPLHF. The CDR3 coding sequence is TGTGCCAGCAGTGAATTTGCGGGGGGTGGTTCACCCCTCCACTTT.

The chain combines TRBV7-6 with TRBJ2-1; the D gene is possibly TRBD2 (5 bases). CDR1 SGHVS and CDR2 FNYEAQ come from the germline V gene. The V end was cut by 5 bases, the J end by 7 bases, with 12 bases between. The CDR3 runs to 13 residues. The CDR3 spells CASSSGPMNEQFF. The CDR3 DNA reads TGTGCCAGCAGCAGCGGACCGATGAATGAGCAGTTCTTC.

This chain joins TRBV28 and TRBJ1-2; D is perhaps TRBD1 (6 bases). Per the germline V gene, CDR1 is MDHEN and CDR2 is SYDVKM. V was cut by 6 bases and J by 0 bases, with 14 bases left in between. The CDR3 is made up of 15 amino acids. The CDR3 is CASSEYRDPNYGYTF. The CDR3 nucleotides read TGTGCCAGCAGCGAGTACAGGGACCCTAACTATGGCTACACCTTC.